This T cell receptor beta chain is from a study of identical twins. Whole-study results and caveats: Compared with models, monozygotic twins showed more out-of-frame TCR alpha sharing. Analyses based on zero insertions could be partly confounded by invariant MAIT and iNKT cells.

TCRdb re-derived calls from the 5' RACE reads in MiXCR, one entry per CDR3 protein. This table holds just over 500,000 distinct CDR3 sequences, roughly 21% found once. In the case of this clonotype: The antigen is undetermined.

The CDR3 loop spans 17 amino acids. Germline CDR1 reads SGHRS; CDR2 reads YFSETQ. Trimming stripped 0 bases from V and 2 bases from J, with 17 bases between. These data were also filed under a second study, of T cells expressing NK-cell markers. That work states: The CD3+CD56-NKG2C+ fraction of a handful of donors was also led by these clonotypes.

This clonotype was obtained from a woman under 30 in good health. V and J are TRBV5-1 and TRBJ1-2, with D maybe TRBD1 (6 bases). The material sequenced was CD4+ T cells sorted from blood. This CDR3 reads CASSLASGAPRNYGYTF. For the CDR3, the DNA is TGCGCCAGCAGCTTGGCTTCAGGGGCACCGAGGAACTATGGCTACACCTTC.